This T cell receptor (beta chain) is drawn from a study of blood T cell repertoires in COVID-19. Overall study: From the United States, Italy and Spain came samples of acute and convalescent COVID-19. From T cells, B-cell-depleted T cells, or PBMCs came the material, which was cDNA or gDNA.

Original handling: By means of reference gene primer amplification, nucleated cell counts were estimated. The protocol was immunoSEQ multiplex PCR, while the TCRdb copy is restricted to in-frame clones and leaves out a portion. The V and J calls and clone size were taken over from that table, and D and trimming were inferred from the DNA. The table shows a few hundred thousand clones, with around 90% occurring only once. This clone was seen repeatedly, ten times or more. Germline V gene data show CDR1 as SGHAT and CDR2 as FQNNGV. V was pared by 0 bases and J by 3 bases, with 6 bases between. The CDR3 is 13 amino acids.

The TCR sequence derives from a woman aged 45-65 years who had recovered from COVID-19. This chain connects TRBV11-2 to TRBJ2-7; a possible D gene is TRBD2 (5 bases). The sequencing sample was made of peripheral blood. This chain's CDR3 is CASSLDRDYEQYF. CDR3 DNA sequence: TGTGCCAGCAGCTTAGATCGGGACTACGAGCAGTACTTC.